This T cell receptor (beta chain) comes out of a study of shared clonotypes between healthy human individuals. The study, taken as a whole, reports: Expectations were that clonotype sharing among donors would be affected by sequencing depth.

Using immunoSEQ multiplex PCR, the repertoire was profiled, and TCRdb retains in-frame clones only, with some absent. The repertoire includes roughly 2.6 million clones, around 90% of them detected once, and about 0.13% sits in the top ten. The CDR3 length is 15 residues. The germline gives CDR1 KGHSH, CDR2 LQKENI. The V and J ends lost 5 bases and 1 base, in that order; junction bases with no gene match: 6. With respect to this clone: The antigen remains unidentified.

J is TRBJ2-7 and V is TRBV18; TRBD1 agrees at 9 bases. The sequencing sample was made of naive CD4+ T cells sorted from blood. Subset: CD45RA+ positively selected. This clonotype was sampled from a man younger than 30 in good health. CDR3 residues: CASSSPGQGSYEQYF. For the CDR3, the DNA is TGTGCCAGCTCATCCCCCGGACAGGGGTCCTACGAGCAGTACTTC.